One and the same sample provided the 27 T cell receptor beta chains below, sequenced in a study of cytomegalovirus exposure and HLA in healthy donors. Vbeta (60) and Jbeta (13) primers were used in the PCR. Libraries were prepared by immunoSEQ multiplex PCR; TCRdb keeps only in-frame clonotypes and omits some of them. The table records more than 95,000 clones, about 79% of them present only once. The sample taken for sequencing was PBMCs. Source of these receptors: a man between 60 and 75 years old in good health and CMV-seropositive.

CDR3 coding DNA: TGTGCCAGTAGAGGGGGGGCAACTAATGAAAAACTGTTTTTT. Translated, it gives CASRGGATNEKLFF. The chain carries TRBV19 and TRBJ1-4; weak D call: TRBD1 (6 bases). The germline CDR1 and CDR2 sequences are LNHDA and SQIVND (reference sequence). CDR3 length: 14 amino acids. Trimming cost V 6 bases and J 0 bases, with 8 bases left between them.

This clone was found a few times. The V and J genes are TRBV7-9 and TRBJ1-1; the D gene is possibly TRBD1 (5 bases). The germline V and J ends were trimmed by 1 base and 8 bases, with 14 bases remaining between them. Looked up from germline, CDR1 is SEHNR and CDR2 is FQNEAQ (reference sequence). The CDR3 is 14 amino acids. The CDR3 sequence is CASSLVDSSSEAFF. Here the CDR3 DNA reads TGTGCCAGCAGCTTAGTAGACAGCTCTTCAGAAGCTTTCTTT.

In its sample, this clone was seen once. The V call is TRBV11-3, the J call TRBJ2-1; D gene unclear. This CDR3 comprises 12 residues. Germline V gives CDR1 SGHNT, CDR2 YENEEA. Trimming removed 1 base from V and 7 bases from J, with 5 bases in between. CDR3 DNA sequence: TGTGCCAGCAGCTTAGCAGGAAATGAGCAGTTCTTC. The encoded protein is CASSLAGNEQFF. Full variable domain (rest looked up from reference TRBV11-3 and TRBJ2-1): EAGVVQSPRYKIIEKKQPVAFWCNPISGHNTLYWYLQNLGQGPELLIRYENEEAVDDSQLPKDRFSAERLKGVDSTLKIQPAELGDSAVYLCASSLAGNEQFFGPGTRLTVL.

The chain is built from TRBV29-1 and TRBJ2-1, with D possibly matching TRBD2 (6 bases). The germline V gene has CDR1 SQVTM and CDR2 ANQGSEA. The V and J ends lost 8 bases and 10 bases respectively, with 18 bases between them. The CDR3 spans 12 residues. The CDR3 reads CSWGDPSNEQFF. CDR3 DNA: TGCAGCTGGGGGGACCCCTCCAACGAGCAGTTCTTC.

This sequence joins TRBV27 and TRBJ1-6; D perhaps matches TRBD1 (6 bases). Germline CDR1 MNHEY, CDR2 SMNVEV (reference sequence). This CDR3 contains 15 residues. V lost 7 bases and J lost 3, with 13 bases in between. The CDR3 DNA follows: TGTGCCAGCATCCAGGGGTGGGGCTATAATTCACCCCTCCACTTT. This gives the protein CASIQGWGYNSPLHF.

This chain connects TRBV7-2 to TRBJ2-1; no firm D call. Germline CDR1 is SGHTA and CDR2 is FQGNSA. Between the trimmed V and J ends, which lost 4 bases and 9 bases, there was a span of 19 bases. The length of the CDR3 is 15 residues. The CDR3 protein is CASSSTPSSEVEQFF. The CDR3 nucleotides read TGTGCCAGCAGCTCAACCCCCTCTAGTGAAGTTGAGCAGTTCTTC.

V is TRBV5-1 and J is TRBJ2-2; 13 bases map to TRBD2. The CDR3 loop spans 17 amino acids. V lost 4 bases and J lost 7; bases outside the gene matches: 10. Germline V gene sequence: CDR1 SGHRS, CDR2 YFSETQ. The CDR3 here is CASSPTGTSGVGGELFF. The CDR3 nucleotides read TGCGCCAGCAGCCCTACCGGGACTAGCGGGGTCGGCGGGGAGCTGTTTTTT.

This clone has just a few counts. The chain uses TRBV5-5 and TRBJ1-4, with D tentatively TRBD1 (6 bases). Trimming took off 0 bases at V and 7 bases at J, with 13 bases between the two ends. Germline V gene data show CDR1 as SGHKS and CDR2 as YYEKEE (reference sequence). This CDR3 is built from 15 residues. The CDR3 loop is CASSLVGRGSEKLFF. In nucleotides, the CDR3 is TGTGCCAGCAGCTTGGTGGGCAGGGGAAGTGAAAAACTGTTTTTT.

The chain recombines TRBV19 with TRBJ2-7; D might be TRBD2 (5 bases). The V end was cut by 6 bases, the J end by 2 bases, with 17 bases between. Germline V gene data show CDR1 as LNHDA and CDR2 as SQIVND (reference sequence). The CDR3 has 15 residues. The CDR3 bases are TGTGCCAGTAGCGACGGGATAAGTTCGCCCTACGAGCAGTACTTC. Protein sequence: CASSDGISSPYEQYF.

The CDR3 here is CASSLGGQGGDTQYF. The CDR3 bases are TGTGCCAGCAGCTTAGGGGGACAGGGTGGTGATACGCAGTATTTT. This chain joins TRBV7-2 and TRBJ2-3, with TRBD1 matching 9 bases. The CDR3 covers 15 residues. The V and J ends lost 1 base and 6 bases, in that order; junction bases with no gene match: 5. Germline assignment: CDR1 SGHTA and CDR2 FQGNSA.

The genes are TRBV7-2 and TRBJ2-7, with D possibly being TRBD2 (5 bases). The CDR3 is 13 amino acids. Deletions cut 1 base from V and 9 bases from J, with 13 bases between. CDR1 and CDR2 (germline): SGHTA, FQGNSA. The CDR3 DNA sequence: TGTGCCAGCAGCTTAGGAACTCTAGGAGGGCAGTACTTC. This sequence encodes CASSLGTLGGQYF.

This chain uses TRBV7-6 with TRBJ1-4, with D maybe TRBD1 (6 bases). Germline V CDR1 and CDR2: SGHVS, FNYEAQ. This CDR3 is 14 amino acids long. Trimming pared 1 base from V and 10 bases from J, leaving 13 bases between. CDR3 residues: CASSLGAGDGKLFF. DNA for the CDR3: TGTGCCAGCAGCTTAGGGGCAGGGGATGGAAAACTGTTTTTT.

The V gene is TRBV5-1, the J gene TRBJ1-2, with 9 bases that match TRBD1. There are 15 residues in the CDR3. Germline V lookup: CDR1 SGHRS, CDR2 YFSETQ. The junction had 12 bases not matched to a gene; V was cut back by 4 bases and J by 8 bases. The CDR3 protein is CASSPEGRTGDGYTF. The CDR3 DNA reads TGCGCCAGCAGCCCCGAGGGCCGGACAGGGGACGGCTACACCTTC.

The chain is built from TRBV7-2 and TRBJ1-2; D is perhaps TRBD1 (5 bases). Per germline, CDR1 SGHTA and CDR2 FQGNSA. This CDR3 region has 15 residues. Trimming shortened V by 1 base and J by 2 bases, and 11 bases separated the two germline ends. CDR3 sequence: CASSLDTGGNYGYTF. The CDR3 bases are TGTGCCAGCAGCTTAGACACAGGAGGGAACTATGGCTACACCTTC. Together with reference TRBV7-2 and TRBJ1-2, the CDR3 gives the full variable domain: GAGVSQSPSNKVTEKGKDVELRCDPISGHTALYWYRQSLGQGLEFLIYFQGNSAPDKSGLPSDRFSAERTGGSVSTLTIQRTQQEDSAVYLCASSLDTGGNYGYTFGSGTRLTVV.

The CDR3 sequence: CSGGPGTSKSTDTQYF. CDR3 nucleotide sequence: TGCAGCGGCGGGCCCGGGACTTCTAAAAGCACAGATACGCAGTATTTT. This chain connects TRBV29-1 to TRBJ2-3, with TRBD2 as a possible D gene (6 bases). Germline CDR1 and CDR2: SQVTM and ANQGSEA. This CDR3 region has 16 residues. V gave up 7 bases and J gave up 0 bases, with 20 bases separating them.

The rearrangement uses TRBV5-5 and TRBJ2-7; TRBD1 matches at 9 bases. V was clipped by 3 bases and J by 7 bases; unmatched bases: 8. Germline loops: CDR1 SGHKS, CDR2 YYEKEE (reference sequence). This CDR3 spans 14 amino acids. CDR3 sequence reads: CASSSVQGAREQYF. The CDR3, as DNA: TGTGCCAGCAGCTCCGTACAGGGGGCGAGGGAGCAGTACTTC.

Details on this clone: Other DNA variants within this sample encode the same CDR3. The chain carries TRBV5-6 and TRBJ2-1, with TRBD2 identical over 10 bases. This CDR3 is 15 amino acids long. The V gene's germline CDR1 is SGHDT and CDR2 YYEEEE. The ends lost 0 bases at V and 9 bases at J; junction bases unmatched: 6. The CDR3 region has the DNA TGTGCCAGCAGCTTGGGAGCGGGGGGGCGGAGTGAGCAGTTCTTC. This codes for CASSLGAGGRSEQFF.

The rearrangement uses TRBV7-2 and TRBJ2-7; TRBD1 agrees at 8 bases. CDR1 SGHTA and CDR2 FQGNSA come from the germline V gene. CDR3 length: 16 amino acids. With 4 bases clipped from V and 0 bases from J, the junction kept 8 bases outside the gene matches. As DNA, the CDR3 is TGTGCCAGCAGCTGGCTGGGACAGGATTCCTCCTACGAGCAGTACTTC. Protein sequence: CASSWLGQDSSYEQYF.

The J gene is TRBJ2-5, the V gene TRBV6-6, with 10 bases fitting TRBD1. The closer fit of TRBJ2-7 to the DNA end suggests the J call may be wrong. Germline V gene data show CDR1 as MNHNY and CDR2 as SVGAGI (reference sequence). The CDR3 length is 15 residues. The CDR3 sequence: CASSSRDRGTYEQYF. CDR3 coding DNA: TGTGCCAGCAGTTCCCGGGACAGGGGAACCTACGAGCAGTACTTC.

V and J are TRBV6-1 and TRBJ1-4, with D possibly being TRBD1 (5 bases). The V gene lost 6 bases and the J gene lost 8 bases, with 13 bases spanning the gap. The CDR3 consists of 13 residues. In germline, CDR1 is MNHNS, CDR2 SASEGT. Here the CDR3 DNA reads TGTGCCAGCAGGACAGTAGGGTTGGAAAAACTGTTTTTT. Translation gives CASRTVGLEKLFF.

This chain connects TRBV29-1 to TRBJ2-3, with 9 bases matching TRBD2. V shed 1 base, J shed 3 bases, and the junction held 2 bases outside the gene matches. CDR3 size: 14 residues. The V gene's germline CDR1 is SQVTM and CDR2 ANQGSEA. The chain's CDR3 is CSVEGGGGTDTQYF. Here the CDR3 DNA reads TGCAGCGTTGAAGGCGGGGGGGGAACAGATACGCAGTATTTT.

This chain joins TRBV11-1 and TRBJ2-1, with a tentative D call TRBD1 (6 bases). The CDR3 spans 13 residues. V lost 5 bases and J lost 6, with 11 bases in between. The germline gives CDR1 SGHAT, CDR2 FQDESV (reference sequence). The CDR3, as DNA: TGTGCCAGCAGCCGGACAGCAGGCAATGAGCAGTTCTTC. This encodes CASSRTAGNEQFF.

For the CDR3, the DNA is TGTGCCAGCAGCATGGTGGGGGGAGATGGTGAGCAGTTCTTC. Translated, it gives CASSMVGGDGEQFF. The chain is built from TRBV6-1 and TRBJ2-1; tentatively, D is TRBD2 (6 bases). This CDR3 is built from 14 residues. Germline CDR1 and CDR2: MNHNS and SASEGT. The V end lost 6 bases, the J end lost 9 bases, and 18 bases lay between the germline ends.

CDR3 sequence: CASSRDRNEQFF. CDR3 coding DNA: TGCGCCAGCAGCCGTGACAGGAATGAGCAGTTCTTC. This chain connects TRBV5-1 to TRBJ2-1, with TRBD1 as a possible D gene (6 bases). V lost 4 bases and J lost 7, with 9 bases in between. Germline V gene data show CDR1 as SGHRS and CDR2 as YFSETQ. The CDR3 runs 12 residues.

The chain carries TRBV10-2 and TRBJ2-7; 9 bases align to TRBD1. V lost 5 bases, J lost 7 bases, and 6 bases stayed unmatched. The CDR3 is 13 amino acids. CDR1 WSHSY and CDR2 SAAADI come from the germline V gene. The CDR3 DNA is TGCGCCAGCAGTAGGGACAGGGAAAGGGAGCAGTACTTC. As protein: CASSRDREREQYF.

About this clone: A junction end diverges from the germline sequence, so it may reflect a read error. The chain joins TRBV18 to TRBJ1-2, with 11 bases identical to TRBD1. Germline V lookup: CDR1 KGHSH, CDR2 LQKENI. This CDR3 spans 16 amino acids. The CDR3 sequence: CASSPVLQGQGVVVHF. The CDR3, as DNA: TGTGCCAGCTCACCAGTCTTACAGGGACAGGGGGTAGTGGTCCACTTC.

The J gene is TRBJ1-1, the V gene TRBV27; TRBD1 might be the D (5 bases). The CDR3 totals 13 residues. The germline V gene has CDR1 MNHEY and CDR2 SMNVEV (reference sequence). Trimming removed 6 bases from V and 4 bases from J, with 12 bases in between. CDR3 in DNA: TGTGCCAGCAGCGTGGGGGGGTCCACTGAAGCTTTCTTT. This translates into CASSVGGSTEAFF.